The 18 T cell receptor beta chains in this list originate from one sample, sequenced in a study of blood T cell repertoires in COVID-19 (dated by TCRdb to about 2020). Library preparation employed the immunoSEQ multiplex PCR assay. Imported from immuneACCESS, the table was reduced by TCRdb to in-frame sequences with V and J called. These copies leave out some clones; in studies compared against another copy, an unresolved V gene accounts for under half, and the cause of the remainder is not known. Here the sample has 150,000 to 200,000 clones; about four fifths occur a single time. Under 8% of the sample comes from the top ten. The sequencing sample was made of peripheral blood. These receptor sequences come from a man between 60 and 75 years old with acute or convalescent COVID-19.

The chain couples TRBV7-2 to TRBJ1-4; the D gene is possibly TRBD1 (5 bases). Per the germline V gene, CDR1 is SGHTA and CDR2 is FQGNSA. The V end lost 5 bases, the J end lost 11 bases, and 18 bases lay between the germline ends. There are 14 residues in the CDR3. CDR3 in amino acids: CASSLDGGVEKLFF. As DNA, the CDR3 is TGTGCCAGCAGCCTAGACGGGGGAGTAGAGAAACTGTTTTTT.

The CDR3 loop is CASSMTSDPHEQYF. The CDR3 coding sequence is TGTGCCAGTAGTATGACTAGCGATCCCCACGAGCAGTACTTC. The rearrangement links TRBV19 to TRBJ2-7; 8 bases map to TRBD2. V lost 3 bases to trimming and J lost 5 bases; unmatched junction nucleotides: 6. From germline, CDR1 is LNHDA and CDR2 SQIVND (reference sequence). This CDR3 is 14 amino acids long.

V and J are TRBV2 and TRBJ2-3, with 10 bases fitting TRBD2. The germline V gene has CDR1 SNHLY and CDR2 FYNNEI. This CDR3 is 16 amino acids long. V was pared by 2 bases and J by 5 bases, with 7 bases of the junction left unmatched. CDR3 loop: CASSEWASGRKDTQYF. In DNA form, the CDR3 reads TGTGCCAGCAGTGAATGGGCTAGCGGGAGAAAAGATACGCAGTATTTT.

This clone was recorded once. The CDR3 loop reads CASSRGQGEAFF. The CDR3 DNA reads TGTGCCAGCAGCCGTGGACAAGGCGAAGCTTTCTTT. J is TRBJ1-1 and V is TRBV3-1 (or the pseudogene TRBV3-2); tentative D call: TRBD1 (5 bases). The CDR3 is made up of 12 amino acids. CDR1 is LGHDT and CDR2 is YNNKEL in the germline V gene (reference sequence). Trimming removed 4 bases from V and 8 bases from J, with 11 bases in between.

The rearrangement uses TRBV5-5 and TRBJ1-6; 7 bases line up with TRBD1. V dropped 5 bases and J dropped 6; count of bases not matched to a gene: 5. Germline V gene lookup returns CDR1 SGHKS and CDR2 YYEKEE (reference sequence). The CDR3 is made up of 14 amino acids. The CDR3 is CASSTGTANSPLHF. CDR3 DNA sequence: TGTGCCAGCAGTACCGGGACAGCTAATTCACCCCTCCACTTT.

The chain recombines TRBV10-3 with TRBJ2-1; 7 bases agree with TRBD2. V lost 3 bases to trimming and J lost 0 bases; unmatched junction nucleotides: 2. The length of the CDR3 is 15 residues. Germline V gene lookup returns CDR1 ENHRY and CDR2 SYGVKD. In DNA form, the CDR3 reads TGTGCCATCAGTGAAAGGACTAGCTCCTACAATGAGCAGTTCTTC. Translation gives CAISERTSSYNEQFF.

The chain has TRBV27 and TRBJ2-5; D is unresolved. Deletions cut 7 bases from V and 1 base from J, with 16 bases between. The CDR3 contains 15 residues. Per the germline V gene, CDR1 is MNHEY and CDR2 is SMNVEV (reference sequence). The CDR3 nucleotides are TGTGCCAGCAACCGGATGGGCGTCACCCAAGAGACCCAGTACTTC. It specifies CASNRMGVTQETQYF.

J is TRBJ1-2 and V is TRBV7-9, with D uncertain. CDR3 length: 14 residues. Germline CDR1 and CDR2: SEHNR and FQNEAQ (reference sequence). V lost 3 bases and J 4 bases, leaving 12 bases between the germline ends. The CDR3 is CASSLSGESYGYTF. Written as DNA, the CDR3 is TGTGCCAGCAGCTTGTCGGGAGAAAGCTATGGCTACACCTTC. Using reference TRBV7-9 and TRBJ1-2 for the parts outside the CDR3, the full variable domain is DTGVSQNPRHKITKRGQNVTFRCDPISEHNRLYWYRQTLGQGPEFLTYFQNEAQLEKSRLLSDRFSAERPKGSFSTLEIQRTEQGDSAMYLCASSLSGESYGYTFGSGTRLTVV.

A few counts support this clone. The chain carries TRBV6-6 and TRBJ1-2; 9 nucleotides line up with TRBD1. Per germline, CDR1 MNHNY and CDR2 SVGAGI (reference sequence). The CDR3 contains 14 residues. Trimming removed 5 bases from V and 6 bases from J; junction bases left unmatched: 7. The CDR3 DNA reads TGTGCCAGCAGTGGTGGGAGGACAGGGGATGGCTACACCTTC. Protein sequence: CASSGGRTGDGYTF.

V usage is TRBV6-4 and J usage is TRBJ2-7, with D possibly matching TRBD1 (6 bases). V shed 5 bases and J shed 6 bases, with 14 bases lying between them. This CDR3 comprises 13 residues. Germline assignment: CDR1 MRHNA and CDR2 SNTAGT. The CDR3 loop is CASSPYIGGEQYF. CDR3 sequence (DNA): TGTGCCAGCAGTCCTTACATAGGGGGCGAGCAGTACTTC.

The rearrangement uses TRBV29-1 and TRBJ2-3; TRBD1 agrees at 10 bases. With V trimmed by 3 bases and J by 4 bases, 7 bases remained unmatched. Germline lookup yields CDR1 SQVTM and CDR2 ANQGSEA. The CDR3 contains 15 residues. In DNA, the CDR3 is TGCAGCGTTGAGTGGACAGGGGGGGCCCCAGATACGCAGTATTTT. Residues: CSVEWTGGAPDTQYF.

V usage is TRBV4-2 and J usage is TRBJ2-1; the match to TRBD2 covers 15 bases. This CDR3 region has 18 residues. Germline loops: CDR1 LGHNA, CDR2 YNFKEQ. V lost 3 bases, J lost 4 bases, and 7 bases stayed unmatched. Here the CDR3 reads CASSQTGLAGGPYNEQFF. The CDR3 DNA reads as TGTGCCAGCAGCCAGACGGGACTAGCGGGGGGCCCATACAATGAGCAGTTCTTC.

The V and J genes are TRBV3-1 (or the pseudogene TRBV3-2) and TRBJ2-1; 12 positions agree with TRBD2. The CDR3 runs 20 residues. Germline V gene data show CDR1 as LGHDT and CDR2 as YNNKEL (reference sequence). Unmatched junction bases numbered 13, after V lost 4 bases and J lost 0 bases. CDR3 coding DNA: TGTGCCAGCAGCCCTTTCCTCAGGACTAGCGGGACCAGCTCCTACAATGAGCAGTTCTTC. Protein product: CASSPFLRTSGTSSYNEQFF.

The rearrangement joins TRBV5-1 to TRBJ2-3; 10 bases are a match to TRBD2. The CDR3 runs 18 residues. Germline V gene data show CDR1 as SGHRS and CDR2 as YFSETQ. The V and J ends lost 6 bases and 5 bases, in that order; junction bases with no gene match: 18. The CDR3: CASTPRVGLAGVRDTQYF. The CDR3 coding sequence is TGCGCCAGCACCCCCCGCGTGGGGCTAGCGGGAGTCCGAGATACGCAGTATTTT.

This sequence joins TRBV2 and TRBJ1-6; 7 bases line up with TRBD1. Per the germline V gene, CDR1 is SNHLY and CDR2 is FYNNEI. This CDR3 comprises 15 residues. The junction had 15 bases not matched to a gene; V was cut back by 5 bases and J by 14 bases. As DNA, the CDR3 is TGTGCCAGCAGTCGAACAGGGGCTAGGGTACGGTCCCTCCACTTT. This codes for CASSRTGARVRSLHF.

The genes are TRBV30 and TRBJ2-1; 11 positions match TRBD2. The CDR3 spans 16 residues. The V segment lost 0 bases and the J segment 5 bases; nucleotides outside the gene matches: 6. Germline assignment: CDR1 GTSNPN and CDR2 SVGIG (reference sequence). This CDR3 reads CAWSVQASGGHNEQFF. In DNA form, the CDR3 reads TGTGCCTGGAGTGTACAGGCTAGCGGGGGGCACAATGAGCAGTTCTTC. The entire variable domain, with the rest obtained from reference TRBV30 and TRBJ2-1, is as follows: SQTIHQWPATLVQPVGSPLSLECTVEGTSNPNLYWYRQAAGRGLQLLFYSVGIGQISSEVPQNLSASRPQDRQFILSSKKLLLSDSGFYLCAWSVQASGGHNEQFFGPGTRLTVL.

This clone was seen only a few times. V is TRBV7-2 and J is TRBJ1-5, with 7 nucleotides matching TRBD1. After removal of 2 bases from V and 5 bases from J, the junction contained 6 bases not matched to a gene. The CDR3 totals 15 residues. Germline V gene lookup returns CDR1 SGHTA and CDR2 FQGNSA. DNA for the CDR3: TGTGCCAGCAGCTTAACCGGGACAGCTTATCAGCCCCAGCATTTT. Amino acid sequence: CASSLTGTAYQPQHF.

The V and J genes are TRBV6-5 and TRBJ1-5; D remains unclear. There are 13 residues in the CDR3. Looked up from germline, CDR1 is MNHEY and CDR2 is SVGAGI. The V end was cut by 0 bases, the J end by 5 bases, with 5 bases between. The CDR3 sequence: CASSYSYDQPQHF. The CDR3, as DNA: TGTGCCAGCAGTTACTCGTATGATCAGCCCCAGCATTTT.